This T cell receptor (beta chain) was profiled in a study of T cell responses to AZD1222 COVID-19 vaccine. This CDR3 has 16 residues. Germline V CDR1 and CDR2: GTSNPN, SVGIG (reference sequence). V was pared by 0 bases and J by 0 bases, with 14 bases between. Study conclusions and caveats: Only six AZD1222 recipients tested seropositive at baseline.

Measured with immunoSEQ multiplex PCR; TCRdb has only the in-frame clones, and not every one. The table lists 150,000 to 200,000 clones, roughly 91% of them singletons. As for this clone: Its specificity is unknown.

This chain joins TRBV30 and TRBJ1-1; TRBD1 is a possible D gene (5 bases). The TCR originated in an adult in good health. This material consisted of peripheral blood, taken on day 0 of AZD1222 vaccination. CDR3 sequence reads: CAWSVWGSSLNTEAFF. The CDR3 DNA reads as TGTGCCTGGAGTGTTTGGGGCAGTTCATTGAACACTGAAGCTTTCTTT.